This is a list of T cell receptor beta chains from one sample in a study of blood T cell repertoires in COVID-19. Only in-frame clones appear in the TCRdb table, and some are missing; sequencing was by immunoSEQ multiplex PCR. Among approximately 200,000 clones listed, roughly 85% were seen once. Input material: peripheral blood. These receptors came from a man aged 40-49 years with acute or convalescent COVID-19. Both conserved end residues are part of each CDR3. The order of the fields is clone size, V gene, D gene, J gene, CDR3 DNA, CDR3 protein. D genes are given only for firm matches. Not every row has a clone size; where given, it reads once, few, many or a size class.

>-|TRBV21-1|-|TRBJ1-2
TGTGCCAGCACCTCACCGGCAGGGGGCGACTATGGCTACACCTTC
CASTSPAGGDYGYTF
>-|TRBV2|-|TRBJ1-2
TGTGCCAGCAGTGAAACTTTACGCAGGGATCATGGCTACACCTTC
CASSETLRRDHGYTF
>-|TRBV28|TRBD1|TRBJ2-2
TGTGCCAGCAGCAGGGGGCGCCGGAACACCGGGGAGCTGTTTTTT
CASSRGRRNTGELFF
>-|TRBV19|-|TRBJ1-2
TGTGCCAGTAGTATTGCCTCCCGGGGGTACTATGGCTACACCTTC
CASSIASRGYYGYTF
>-|TRBV5-1|TRBD1|TRBJ2-7
TGCGCCAGCAGCTTGAACGGACAGGGCTACGAGCAGTACTTC
CASSLNGQGYEQYF
>-|TRBV7-2|-|TRBJ2-5
TGTGCCAGCAGCTTAGGGAGGAGCACAGAGACCCAGTACTTC
CASSLGRSTETQYF
>few|TRBV30|-|TRBJ1-2
TGTGCCTGGATGGAAGGAAGCGGCAACCGCTACACCTTC
CAWMEGSGNRYTF
>-|TRBV5-1|TRBD2|TRBJ2-3
TGCGCCAGCAGCTTGGGAGCGGGGGGCACAGATACGCAGTATTTT
CASSLGAGGTDTQYF
>-|TRBV20-1|-|TRBJ1-1
TGCAGTGCTAGTGAGGGTAGAGGATTGGCCACTGAAGCTTTCTTT
CSASEGRGLATEAFF
>-|TRBV19|-|TRBJ1-5
TGTGCCAGTAGTATAGACAGGGATCAGCCCCAGCATTTT
CASSIDRDQPQHF
>-|TRBV2|TRBD1|TRBJ1-3
TGTGCCAGCAGTAGGGACAGGGACTCTGGAAACACCATATATTTT
CASSRDRDSGNTIYF
>-|TRBV5-1|TRBD2|TRBJ2-3
TGCGCCAGCAGCTTGGAACTAGCGAGCACGCATACGCAGTATTTT
CASSLELASTHTQYF
>-|TRBV4-2|TRBD1|TRBJ2-3
TGTGCCAGCAGCCAAGGTTACAGACAGGGGAGCACAGATACGCAGTATTTT
CASSQGYRQGSTDTQYF
>once|TRBV18|TRBD1|TRBJ2-7
TGTGCCAGCTCACCACCAGAGACAGGGGGGCTCGGCGAGCAGTACTTC
CASSPPETGGLGEQYF
>-|TRBV6-5|TRBD1|TRBJ1-5
TGTGCCAGCAATGGACAGGGAGGCAATCAGCCCCAGCATTTT
CASNGQGGNQPQHF
>-|TRBV6-2/TRBV6-3|-|TRBJ2-1
TGTGCCAGCAGCCCCCGGGGTAGCTGGGTCGATGAGCAGTTCTTC
CASSPRGSWVDEQFF
>-|TRBV7-9|-|TRBJ1-1
TGTGCCAGCAGCTTAGGACAGTGGGGTACTGAAGCTTTCTTT
CASSLGQWGTEAFF
>-|TRBV5-4|TRBD1|TRBJ2-7
TGTGCCAGCAGCTTGCAGGGGGTCAGCCACGAGCAGTACTTC
CASSLQGVSHEQYF
>-|TRBV11-2|-|TRBJ1-1
TGTGCCAGCAGCTTAGGGAGGGGCACTGAAGCTTTCTTT
CASSLGRGTEAFF
>-|TRBV3-1/TRBV3-2|-|TRBJ1-1
TGTGCCAGCAGCCAAGGTCAGGCCAATGAAGCTTTCTTT
CASSQGQANEAFF
>-|TRBV20-1|TRBD1|TRBJ2-7
TGCAGTGCTGTCTACAGGGGGAAGCAGTACTTC
CSAVYRGKQYF
>-|TRBV7-2|-|TRBJ2-5
TGTGCCAGCAGTTTCAGGGAGACCCAGTACTTC
CASSFRETQYF
>-|TRBV28|-|TRBJ2-3
TGTGCCAGCAGTAGCCGGGTTGCTGGCACAGATACGCAGTATTTT
CASSSRVAGTDTQYF
>-|TRBV2|TRBD1|TRBJ2-1
TGTGCCAGCCATTTCAGGGGGCTGAACAATGAGCAGTTCTTC
CASHFRGLNNEQFF
>-|TRBV7-9|-|TRBJ1-3
TGTGCCAGCAGCTCGGGAAGCTCCTACACCATATATTTT
CASSSGSSYTIYF
>-|TRBV3-1/TRBV3-2|TRBD2|TRBJ2-2
TGTGCCAGCAGCCTCCTGTCTAGCGGGGTTCCGAACACCGGGGAGCTGTTTTTT
CASSLLSSGVPNTGELFF
>-|TRBV12-2|-|TRBJ1-2
TGTGCAAGTCGCTTAGCACCAGGGGGCGGTAGCTATGGCTACACCTTC
CASRLAPGGGSYGYTF
>-|TRBV7-2|-|TRBJ1-1
TGTGCCAGCAGCTTACAGCCGCAGGGGGAAGCTTTCTTT
CASSLQPQGEAFF
>-|TRBV5-5|-|TRBJ1-1
TGTGCCAGCAGCTTACAGTCGAACACTGAAGCTTTCTTT
CASSLQSNTEAFF